The source of this T cell receptor (beta chain) is a study of blood T cell repertoires in COVID-19. At the level of the study: PBMCs, B-cell-depleted T cells, or T cells were the source of the cDNA or gDNA that made up the material.

This CDR3 has 14 amino acids. With 5 bases removed from V and 1 base from J, the gap between germline ends came to 10 bases. CDR1 LNHDA and CDR2 SQIVND come from the germline V gene (reference sequence). Original processing methods: Amplifying reference gene primers gave estimates of nucleated cell counts. Some clones are missing from TCRdb's copy, which holds only in-frame ones; the method was immunoSEQ multiplex PCR. V and J calls and clone size are those listed in that table; D and trimming were worked out from the DNA. In the table there are 100,000 to 150,000 clones, roughly 90% of which are singletons.

The rearrangement joins TRBV19 to TRBJ2-3; D might be TRBD2 (6 bases). The clonotype comes from a man in his 70s with active COVID-19. The sample was peripheral blood. CDR3 protein: CASSRDFGTDTQYF. In DNA form, the CDR3 reads TGTGCCAGTAGTCGGGACTTCGGCACAGATACGCAGTATTTT.